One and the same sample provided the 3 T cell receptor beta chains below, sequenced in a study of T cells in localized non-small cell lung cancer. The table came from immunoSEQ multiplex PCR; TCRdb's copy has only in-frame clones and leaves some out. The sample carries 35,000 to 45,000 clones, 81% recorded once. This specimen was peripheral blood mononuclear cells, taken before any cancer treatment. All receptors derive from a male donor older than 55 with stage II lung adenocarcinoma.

This CDR3 reads CASLDRGAIGYTF. CDR3 in DNA: TGTGCCAGCCTTGACAGGGGAGCAATTGGCTACACCTTC. This sequence joins TRBV19 and TRBJ1-2, with 8 bases fitting TRBD1. V lost 9 bases, J lost 7 bases, and 10 bases stayed unmatched. Germline lookup yields CDR1 LNHDA and CDR2 SQIVND (reference sequence). This CDR3 has 13 amino acids.

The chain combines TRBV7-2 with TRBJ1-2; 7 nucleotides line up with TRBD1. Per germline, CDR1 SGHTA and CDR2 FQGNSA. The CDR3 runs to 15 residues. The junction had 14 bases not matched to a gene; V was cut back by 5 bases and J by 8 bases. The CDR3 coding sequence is TGTGCCAGCAGCCCTGACAGGGATCAGCTTCGGGGCTACACCTTC. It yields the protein CASSPDRDQLRGYTF.

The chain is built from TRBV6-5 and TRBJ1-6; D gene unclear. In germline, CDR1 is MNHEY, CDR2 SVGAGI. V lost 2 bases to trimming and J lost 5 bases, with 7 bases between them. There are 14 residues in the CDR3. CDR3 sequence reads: CASSYTLNNSPLHF. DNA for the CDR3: TGTGCCAGCAGTTACACACTAAATAATTCACCCCTCCACTTT.